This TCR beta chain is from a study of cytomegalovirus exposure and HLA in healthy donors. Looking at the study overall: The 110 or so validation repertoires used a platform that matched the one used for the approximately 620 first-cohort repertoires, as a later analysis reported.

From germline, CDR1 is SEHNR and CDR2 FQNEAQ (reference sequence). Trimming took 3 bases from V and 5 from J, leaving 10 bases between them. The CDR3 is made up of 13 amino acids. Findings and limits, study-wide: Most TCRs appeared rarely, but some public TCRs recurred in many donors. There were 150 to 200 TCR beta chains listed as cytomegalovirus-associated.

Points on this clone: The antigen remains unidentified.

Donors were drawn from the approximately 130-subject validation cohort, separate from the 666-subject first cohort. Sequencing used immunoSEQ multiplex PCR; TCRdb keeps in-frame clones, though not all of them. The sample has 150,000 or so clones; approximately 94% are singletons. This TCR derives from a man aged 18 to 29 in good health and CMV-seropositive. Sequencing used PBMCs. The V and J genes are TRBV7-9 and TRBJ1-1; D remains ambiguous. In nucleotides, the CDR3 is TGTGCCAGCAGCTTCTCAGGTTCTACTGAAGCTTTCTTT. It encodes CASSFSGSTEAFF.